The rows below give T cell receptor beta chains drawn from one sample of a study of T cells in Graves' hyperthyroidism and ophthalmopathy. TCRdb re-analysed the multiplex PCR reads in MiXCR, keeping a single row per CDR3 protein. The data contain fewer than 450,000 distinct CDR3 sequences, about 18% of them singletons. The sample comprised blood. These receptors originate from a man between 18 and 29 years old with Graves' ophthalmopathy. The CDR3 runs from the conserved cysteine through the conserved F or W. D genes are given only for firm matches. For some rows the clone size is stated as once, few or many, or as a class when expanded; others skip it.

cdr3_length,d_call,v_call,j_call,clone_size,cdr3_nt,cdr3_aa
19,TRBD2,TRBV7-9,TRBJ2-3,NA,TGTGCCAGCAGTCGGGACTCTAGCGGGGGGCGGGGGGGCGCAGATACGCAGTATTTT,CASSRDSSGGRGGADTQYF
15,TRBD1,TRBV5-6,TRBJ2-7,NA,TGTGCCAGCAGCTTGGAGTATGGACAGGGCGGAGAGCAGTACTTC,CASSLEYGQGGEQYF
16,NA,TRBV5-1,TRBJ2-1,many,TGCGCCAGCAGCTTGGCCCCCCTGATGCCCCCCAATGAGCAGTTCTTC,CASSLAPLMPPNEQFF
16,TRBD2,TRBV3-1,TRBJ2-1,many,TGTGCCAGCAGCCGTAGCGGGGGGGCCTTTAACAATGAGCAGTTCTTC,CASSRSGGAFNNEQFF
15,TRBD1,TRBV6-1,TRBJ1-6,many,TGTGCCAGCAGCCACTCGACAGGGGGCCGAGCACCCCTCCACTTT,CASSHSTGGRAPLHF
17,NA,TRBV16,TRBJ1-1,NA,TGTGCCAGCAGTGGCGGGGGGGGCGATTGGAGGAACACTGAAGCTTTCTTT,CASSGGGGDWRNTEAFF
16,NA,TRBV11-2,TRBJ1-1,many,TGTGCCAGCAGCTTAGGGGGTGGCAGCATGAACACTGAAGCTTTCTTT,CASSLGGGSMNTEAFF
14,NA,TRBV4-1,TRBJ1-1,NA,TGCGCCAGCAGCCAAGTCTGGGAGAACACTGAAGCTTTCTTT,CASSQVWENTEAFF
15,NA,TRBV6-6,TRBJ2-5,NA,TGTGCCAGCAGTTACTCGAGGCCGGGAAGGGAGACCCAGTACTTC,CASSYSRPGRETQYF
13,NA,TRBV5-6,TRBJ1-5,NA,TGTGCCAGCAGCTTTCTTCCGGGGGAGCCCCAGCATTTT,CASSFLPGEPQHF
15,NA,TRBV12-3/TRBV12-4,TRBJ2-2,many,TGTGCCAGCAGTTTAGCGGTCGGAAACACCGGGGAGCTGTTTTTT,CASSLAVGNTGELFF
15,TRBD2,TRBV19,TRBJ2-4,few,TGTGCCAGTACTACGAGTAGCGGGGGGATCAACATTCAGTACTTC,CASTTSSGGINIQYF
16,NA,TRBV20-1,TRBJ1-6,few,TGCAGTGCTAGAGATCGGAGGTCGCCTGCCAATTCACCCCTCCACTTT,CSARDRRSPANSPLHF
15,NA,TRBV6-9,TRBJ2-2,NA,TGTGCCAGCAGTTACGCCTCAGGGGGGGCCGGGGAGCTGTTTTTT,CASSYASGGAGELFF
13,NA,TRBV12-3/TRBV12-4,TRBJ1-5,many,TGTGCCAGCACCTCATCCCGGGTGGAGCCCCAGCATTTT,CASTSSRVEPQHF
14,NA,TRBV9,TRBJ2-3,many,TGTGCCAGCAGCGTCTACACTAGCACAGATACGCAGTATTTT,CASSVYTSTDTQYF
13,NA,TRBV12-3/TRBV12-4,TRBJ2-7,once,TGTGCCAGCAGCACCGACCGAATCTACGAGCAGTACTTC,CASSTDRIYEQYF
14,NA,TRBV20-1,TRBJ2-2,NA,TGCAGTGCTAAAGGCGGACGGAGCACCGGGGAGCTGTTTTTT,CSAKGGRSTGELFF
13,TRBD1,TRBV5-6,TRBJ1-2,NA,TGTGCCAGCAGCTCGGACAGGATAGAGCGCTACACCTTC,CASSSDRIERYTF
16,TRBD2,TRBV7-3,TRBJ2-3,few,TGTGCCAGCAGCGAAACCGGGACTAGCGGCACAGATACGCAGTATTTT,CASSETGTSGTDTQYF
15,NA,TRBV24-1,TRBJ2-5,NA,TGTGCCACCAGTGATTCTGGGGGGGCACGAGAGACCCAGTACTTC,CATSDSGGARETQYF
12,NA,TRBV14,TRBJ1-1,NA,TGTGCCAGCAGCCAAGATGGGGATGAAGCTTTCTTT,CASSQDGDEAFF
16,NA,TRBV2,TRBJ2-3,many,TGTGCCAGCAGTGACGGTCGGAGGCTGTTGGCAGATACGCAGTATTTT,CASSDGRRLLADTQYF
15,TRBD1,TRBV18,TRBJ1-6,NA,TGTGCCAGCTCACTAGGGACAGACTATAATTCACCCCTCCACTTT,CASSLGTDYNSPLHF
16,TRBD1,TRBV2,TRBJ2-4,many,TGTGCCAGCGTGGCCAGCAGTTTAGGGACAGGGTACATTCAGTACTTC,CASVASSLGTGYIQYF
13,TRBD1,TRBV20-1,TRBJ2-5,many,TGCAGTGCAGACGGGACAGGGCAAGAGACCCAGTACTTC,CSADGTGQETQYF
16,TRBD2,TRBV2,TRBJ2-4,many,TGTGCCAGCACGTCCGGGGGGGGGATAGCCAAAAACATTCAGTACTTC,CASTSGGGIAKNIQYF
14,NA,TRBV20-1,TRBJ2-7,many,TGCAGTGCAGCCCCCTACAGGGACTCCTACGAGCAGTACTTC,CSAAPYRDSYEQYF
17,NA,TRBV5-1,TRBJ2-3,NA,TGCGCCAGCAGCTTGGGCCGTTGGGAGAGCCGCACAGATACGCAGTATTTT,CASSLGRWESRTDTQYF
14,TRBD1,TRBV19,TRBJ1-2,few,TGTGCCAGTAGTACTCCTACAGGGGCCGGTGGCTACACCTTC,CASSTPTGAGGYTF
12,NA,TRBV9,TRBJ2-3,NA,TGTGCCAGCAGCAGGAACTCAGATACGCAGTATTTT,CASSRNSDTQYF
13,TRBD1,TRBV12-3/TRBV12-4,TRBJ1-1,NA,TGTGCCAGCGGCCAGACAGGGGGCACTGAAGCTTTCTTT,CASGQTGGTEAFF
14,TRBD2,TRBV7-8,TRBJ2-5,many,TGTGCCAGCAGTGGAGCGGGGGGGCGAGAGACCCAGTACTTC,CASSGAGGRETQYF
14,NA,TRBV7-2,TRBJ2-7,many,TGTGCCAGCAGCCAAGACGGGAGCCTCTACGAGCAGTACTTC,CASSQDGSLYEQYF
13,NA,TRBV13,TRBJ2-6,NA,TGTGCCAGCAGCCCTACTGGGGCCAACGTCCTGACTTTC,CASSPTGANVLTF
13,TRBD1,TRBV9,TRBJ1-5,many,TGTGCCAGCAGCGCCCAGGGGGTTCAGCCCCAGCATTTT,CASSAQGVQPQHF
14,NA,TRBV3-1,TRBJ1-6,many,TGTGCCAGCAGGCAACACCTAGGTAATTCACCCCTCCACTTT,CASRQHLGNSPLHF
15,TRBD1,TRBV7-9,TRBJ2-1,NA,TGTGCCAGCAGCCATGGACAGGGAGAGATTAATGAGCAGTTCTTC,CASSHGQGEINEQFF
15,NA,TRBV6-1,TRBJ2-6,NA,TGTGCCAGCAGAGACACAGGGTCTGGGGCCAACGTCCTGACTTTC,CASRDTGSGANVLTF
13,TRBD1,TRBV10-3,TRBJ2-7,many,TGTGCCACGGGGACAGGAACAGGGGAGGAGCAGTACTTC,CATGTGTGEEQYF
15,TRBD1,TRBV6-1,TRBJ2-3,few,TGTGCCAGCAGTAGCGACAGGGGAGGCACAGATACGCAGTATTTT,CASSSDRGGTDTQYF
11,NA,TRBV25-1,TRBJ1-1,NA,TGTGCCAGCAGTGACCGGGTGACCGCTTTCTTT,CASSDRVTAFF
15,NA,TRBV6-1,TRBJ1-2,few,TGTGCCAGCAGCTCCTTGGACAAAGCTAACTATGGCTACACCTTC,CASSSLDKANYGYTF
16,NA,TRBV19,TRBJ1-1,NA,TGTGCAAGTACGCGCTATCAGGACATCCCGAGCACTGAAGCTTTCTTT,CASTRYQDIPSTEAFF